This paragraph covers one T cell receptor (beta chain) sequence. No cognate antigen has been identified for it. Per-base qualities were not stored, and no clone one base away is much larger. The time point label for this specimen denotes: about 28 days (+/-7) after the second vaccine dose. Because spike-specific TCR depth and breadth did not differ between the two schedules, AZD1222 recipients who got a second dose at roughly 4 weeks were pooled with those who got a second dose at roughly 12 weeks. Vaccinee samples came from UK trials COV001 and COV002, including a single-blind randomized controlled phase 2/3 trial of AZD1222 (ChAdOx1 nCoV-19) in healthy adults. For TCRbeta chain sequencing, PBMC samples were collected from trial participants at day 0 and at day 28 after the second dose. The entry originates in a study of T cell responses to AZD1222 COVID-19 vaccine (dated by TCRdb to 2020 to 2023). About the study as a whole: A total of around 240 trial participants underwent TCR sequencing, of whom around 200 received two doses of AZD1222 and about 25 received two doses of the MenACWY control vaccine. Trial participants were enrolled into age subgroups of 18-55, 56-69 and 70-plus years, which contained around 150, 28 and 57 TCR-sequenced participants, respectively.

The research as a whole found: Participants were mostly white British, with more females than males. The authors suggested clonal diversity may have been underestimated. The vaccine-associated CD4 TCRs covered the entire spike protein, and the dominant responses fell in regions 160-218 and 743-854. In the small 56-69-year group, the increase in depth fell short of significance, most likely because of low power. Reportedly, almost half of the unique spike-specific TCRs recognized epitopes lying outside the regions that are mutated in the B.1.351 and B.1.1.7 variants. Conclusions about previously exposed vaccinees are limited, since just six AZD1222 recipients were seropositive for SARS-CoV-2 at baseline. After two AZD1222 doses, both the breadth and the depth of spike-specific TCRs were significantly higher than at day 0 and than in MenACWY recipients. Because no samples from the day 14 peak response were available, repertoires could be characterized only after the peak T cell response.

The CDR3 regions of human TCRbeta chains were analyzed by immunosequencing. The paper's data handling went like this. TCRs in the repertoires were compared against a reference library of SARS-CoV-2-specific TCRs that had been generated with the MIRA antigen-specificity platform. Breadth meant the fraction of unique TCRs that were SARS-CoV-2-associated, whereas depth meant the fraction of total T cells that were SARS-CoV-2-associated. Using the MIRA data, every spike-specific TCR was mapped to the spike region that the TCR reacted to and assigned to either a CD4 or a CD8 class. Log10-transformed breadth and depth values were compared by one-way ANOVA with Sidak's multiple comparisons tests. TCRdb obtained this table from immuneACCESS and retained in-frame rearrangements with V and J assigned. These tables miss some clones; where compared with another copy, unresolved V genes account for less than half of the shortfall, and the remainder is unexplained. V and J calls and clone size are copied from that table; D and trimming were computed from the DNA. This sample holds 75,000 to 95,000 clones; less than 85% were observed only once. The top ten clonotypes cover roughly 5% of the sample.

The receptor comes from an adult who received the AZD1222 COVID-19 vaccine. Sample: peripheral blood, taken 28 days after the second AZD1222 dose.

The CDR3 protein: CASGGRGHLSEEQYF. The nucleotide sequence reads as follows: TGTGCCAGCGGTGGGAGGGGCCACCTCTCTGAGGAGCAGTACTTC. The chain uses TRBV28 and TRBJ2-7, with 7 bases in between that match TRBD2. CDR3 length: 15 amino acids, cysteine to phenylalanine. Just CDR3 DNA is preserved here, 45 bases in frame from base 1. From a lookup of the germline V gene, CDR1 and CDR2 are MDHEN and SYDVKM. At the junction V is shortened by 8 bases and J by 7 bases; bases outside the gene matches: 17.